The 19 T cell receptor beta chains below all came from one sample that was sequenced in a study of T cell clonotyping in hematopoietic cell transplantation. The time point: recipient sample about 28 days before transplant, after cytoreduction. Profiling relied on immunoSEQ multiplex PCR, and the TCRdb table lists in-frame clones only, not all of them. The sample lists 16,000 or so clones; 93% were seen once. This specimen was peripheral blood mononuclear cells, taken before stem cell transplant. Receptors originate from a man between 18 and 35 years old with biphenotypic leukemia. Some clones in this sample may be carry-over from other donors' samples.

The J gene is TRBJ1-1, the V gene TRBV6-5; D remains ambiguous. Germline V CDR1 and CDR2: MNHEY, SVGAGI. Trimming took off 4 bases at V and 0 bases at J, with 9 bases between the two ends. The CDR3 totals 14 residues. This CDR3 is CASSSLRMNTEAFF. The CDR3 DNA reads TGTGCCAGCAGTTCCCTCCGCATGAACACTGAAGCTTTCTTT.

The V gene is TRBV5-1, the J gene TRBJ2-7; D is unclear. The germline CDR1 and CDR2 sequences are SGHRS and YFSETQ. V was cut by 3 bases and J by 2 bases, with 3 bases left in between. CDR3 length: 11 amino acids. The CDR3 DNA sequence: TGCGCCAGCAGCTCAGCCTACGAGCAGTACTTC. It translates to CASSSAYEQYF.

This clone has a single count. The chain links TRBV2 to TRBJ2-3; 7 bases fit TRBD2. This CDR3 contains 15 residues. The V and J ends lost 5 bases and 3 bases, in that order; junction bases with no gene match: 8. In germline, CDR1 is SNHLY, CDR2 FYNNEI. The CDR3, as DNA: TGTGCCAGCAGTCCAGGACTAGTTCCAACAGATACGCAGTATTTT. It encodes CASSPGLVPTDTQYF.

The V gene is TRBV27, the J gene TRBJ2-3; unclear D gene. The length of the CDR3 is 15 residues. The germline CDR1 and CDR2 sequences are MNHEY and SMNVEV (reference sequence). Trimming cost V 5 bases and J 1 base, with 13 bases left between them. CDR3 protein: CASSPYFGGTDTQYF. The CDR3 nucleotides read TGTGCCAGCAGTCCGTACTTTGGGGGCACAGATACGCAGTATTTT.

The chain couples TRBV30 to TRBJ1-1; D gene unclear. CDR3 length: 13 amino acids. The V gene's germline CDR1 is GTSNPN and CDR2 SVGIG (reference sequence). V gave up 0 bases and J gave up 1 base, with 6 bases separating them. The CDR3 DNA reads TGTGCCTGGAGTGTAGGGTGGAACACTGAAGCTTTCTTT. As protein: CAWSVGWNTEAFF.

A note on this clone: One end of the junction varies from germline; a read error may be responsible. The chain carries TRBV30 and TRBJ1-3; TRBD1 agrees at 11 bases. The germline gives CDR1 GTSNPN, CDR2 SVGIG (reference sequence). The CDR3 spans 12 residues. The CDR3 sequence is CAWSVASGQGDF. The DNA for the CDR3 is TGTGCCTGGAGTGTAGCCTCGGGACAGGGGGATTTT.

This clone appeared once. This chain joins TRBV30 and TRBJ2-7, with D tentatively TRBD2 (5 bases). Germline lookup yields CDR1 GTSNPN and CDR2 SVGIG (reference sequence). Trimming cost V 5 bases and J 4 bases, with 15 bases left between them. This CDR3 has 13 residues. The CDR3 nucleotides read TGTGCCTGGGAGACCGACTATGGATACGAGCAGTACTTC. The encoded protein is CAWETDYGYEQYF.

This chain links TRBV6-5 with TRBJ1-3; D gene ambiguous. The V and J ends lost 5 bases and 4 bases respectively, with 9 bases between them. Germline V gene sequence: CDR1 MNHEY, CDR2 SVGAGI. The CDR3 runs 13 residues. The CDR3 loop is CASSRSAGNTIYF. CDR3 coding DNA: TGTGCCAGCAGTAGGTCAGCCGGAAACACCATATATTTT.

V and J are TRBV2 and TRBJ1-1; maybe TRBD1 (6 bases). CDR1 SNHLY and CDR2 FYNNEI come from the germline V gene. The CDR3 runs 13 residues. Trimming took 5 bases from V and 1 from J, leaving 8 bases between them. In DNA form, the CDR3 reads TGTGCCAGCAGTCCACAGGGGAACACTGAAGCTTTCTTT. Its protein product is CASSPQGNTEAFF.

This clone was counted once. V is TRBV4-3 and J is TRBJ2-7; 8 bases are shared with TRBD1. The CDR3 spans 13 residues. V shed 0 bases, J shed 6 bases, and the junction held 1 base outside the gene matches. Per germline, CDR1 LGHNA and CDR2 YSLEER. The CDR3 here is CASSQDRGLEQYF. In nucleotides, the CDR3 is TGCGCCAGCAGCCAAGACAGGGGGCTCGAGCAGTACTTC.

In regard to this clone: This CDR3 is missing its conserved last phenylalanine or tryptophan, likely due to a read error. V gene TRBV29-1 combines with J gene TRBJ1-2; D possibly corresponds to TRBD1 (5 bases). This CDR3 has 13 residues. Germline CDR1 and CDR2: SQVTM and ANQGSEA. Trimming took 1 base from V and 2 from J, leaving 8 bases between them. Here the CDR3 reads CSVEGAGNYGYTL. The CDR3 region has the DNA TGCAGCGTTGAAGGAGCAGGGAACTATGGCTACACCCTC.

The V and J genes are TRBV27 and TRBJ1-1; TRBD1 agrees at 11 bases. The CDR3 extends over 15 amino acids. Germline V gene lookup returns CDR1 MNHEY and CDR2 SMNVEV (reference sequence). The junction had 9 bases not matched to a gene; V was cut back by 7 bases and J by 5 bases. The CDR3 DNA sequence: TGTGCCAGCATTGAAACCGGGACAGGGGGAACTGAAGCTTTCTTT. It translates to CASIETGTGGTEAFF.

V and J are TRBV25-1 and TRBJ2-7, with D possibly TRBD1 on 8 matching bases. Germline CDR1 is MGHDK and CDR2 is SYGVNS. CDR3 length: 13 amino acids. The ends were cut back, 7 bases at V and 7 bases at J, with 17 bases in the middle. CDR3 sequence: CASTDRGGEEQYF. In nucleotides, the CDR3 is TGTGCCAGCACCGACAGGGGAGGGGAGGAGCAGTACTTC.

This clone has just a few counts. Other DNA variants within this sample encode the same CDR3. This chain joins TRBV5-6 and TRBJ1-5, with D perhaps TRBD1 (6 bases). The CDR3 has 13 amino acids. The V gene's germline CDR1 is SGHDT and CDR2 YYEEEE. V was shortened by 0 bases and J by 6 bases, with 7 bases between the two germline ends. CDR3 bases: TGTGCCAGCAGCTTGGCCAGGGGTCAGCCCCAGCATTTT. It specifies CASSLARGQPQHF.

This clone has just one count. The chain carries TRBV28 and TRBJ1-5; D call uncertain. The V gene's germline CDR1 is MDHEN and CDR2 SYDVKM. The CDR3 sequence is 12 residues long. Trimming left V 2 bases short and J 11 bases short, with 10 bases between. The CDR3 sequence: CASSLEGTAQHF. In DNA, the CDR3 is TGTGCCAGCAGTTTAGAGGGCACGGCCCAGCATTTT. Filled out from reference TRBV28 and TRBJ1-5, the complete variable domain reads DVKVTQSSRYLVKRTGEKVFLECVQDMDHENMFWYRQDPGLGLRLIYFSYDVKMKEKGDIPEGYSVSREKKERFSLILESASTNQTSMYLCASSLEGTAQHFGDGTRLSIL.

The J gene is TRBJ2-1, the V gene TRBV7-2; TRBD1 agrees at 8 bases. CDR3 length: 16 amino acids. The V segment lost 5 bases and the J segment 3 bases; nucleotides outside the gene matches: 9. From germline, CDR1 is SGHTA and CDR2 FQGNSA. The chain's CDR3 is CASSAMTGVGYNEQFF. The CDR3 DNA sequence: TGTGCCAGCAGCGCAATGACAGGGGTGGGCTACAATGAGCAGTTCTTC.

This clone was recorded only once. The rearrangement joins TRBV27 to TRBJ1-2; 7 bases match TRBD1. The CDR3 runs to 14 residues. Germline-derived CDR1 and CDR2 are MNHEY and SMNVEV (reference sequence). V trimming: 5 bases; J trimming: 4 bases; junction bases outside the gene matches: 7. The CDR3 loop reads CASSPLGQPYGYTF. The CDR3 DNA sequence: TGTGCCAGCAGTCCCCTGGGACAGCCCTATGGCTACACCTTC.

V usage is TRBV5-6 and J usage is TRBJ2-7; possibly TRBD1 or TRBD2 for D (5 bases each). Trimming took off 4 bases at V and 3 bases at J, with 14 bases between the two ends. The CDR3 is 14 residues long. Germline V lookup: CDR1 SGHDT, CDR2 YYEEEE. CDR3 sequence: CASSMGRSLYEQYF. The CDR3 bases are TGTGCCAGCAGCATGGGACGGTCTCTCTACGAGCAGTACTTC.

The chain is built from TRBV9 and TRBJ1-4, with D possibly being TRBD1 (5 bases). This CDR3 has 15 residues. V lost 1 base and J lost 4, with 11 bases in between. CDR1 is SGDLS and CDR2 is YYNGEE in the germline V gene. This CDR3 is CASSVRDGVNEKLFF. The CDR3 DNA follows: TGTGCCAGCAGCGTACGGGACGGCGTTAATGAAAAACTGTTTTTT.